The clone carrying this T cell receptor beta chain has ten or more counts. Its antigen remains unidentified. Both RNA and DNA were isolated together from approximately 20-30 mg of bulk tissue that had not been sorted. No treatment had been given to the patients, who were chronically infected with HBV. Germline CDR1 LNHDA, CDR2 SQIVND (reference sequence). V dropped 3 bases and J dropped 5 bases, with 8 bases sitting between them. The CDR3 runs to 12 residues. This record belongs to a study of tumor-infiltrating lymphocytes in primary liver carcinoma. General study points: Only about 7-24% of top clones appeared in all five tumor regions. Whereas tumor region pairs overlapped more, tumor-adjacent and tumor-blood pairs overlapped less.

TCR beta cDNA was reverse-transcribed from 400 to 500 ng of total RNA. The reaction used a constant-region primer and ProtoScript II reverse transcriptase. It was through three nested multiplex PCR rounds of slightly modified ARM-PCR that TCR beta libraries arose. For around 10 cycles apiece, the opening two PCR rounds ran with TRBV1-TRBV30 forward primers and a C-beta reverse primer. TCRdb reanalysed the multiplex PCR reads using MiXCR and keeps one entry per CDR3 protein. The data hold approximately 74,000 distinct CDR3 sequences, with 71% observed a single time. The sample was liver tumor tissue from sampling region 4. Indicated subset: tumor region T4, right-lateral pole. The sequence came from a woman in her fifties or sixties with primary liver carcinoma and hepatitis B virus infection. The V call is TRBV19, the J call TRBJ2-7; no clear D. CDR3 amino acids: CASSILGNEQYF. The DNA for the CDR3 is TGTGCCAGTAGTATCCTAGGAAACGAGCAGTACTTC.